The 2 T cell receptor beta chains below were found in one sample sequenced in a study of blood T cell repertoires in COVID-19. The repertoire was sequenced with immunoSEQ multiplex PCR; TCRdb's copy has only in-frame clones and lacks some. The data contain approximately 150,000 clones, 85% of them seen just once; the ten biggest clones take up 6.2%. The sequencing sample was made of PBMCs or T cells enriched from blood (not recorded which). These receptors came from a woman in her thirties or forties who had recovered from COVID-19.

The genes are TRBV7-8 and TRBJ2-1, with TRBD2 matching 12 bases. Per germline, CDR1 SGHVS and CDR2 FQNEAQ. The CDR3 totals 15 residues. J lost 6 bases, V lost 5 bases, and 5 bases had no gene match. The CDR3 region is CASSLLAGGPNEQFF. The CDR3 DNA reads as TGTGCCAGCAGCCTACTAGCGGGAGGACCCAATGAGCAGTTCTTC.

V usage is TRBV18 and J usage is TRBJ1-1; TRBD1 agrees at 10 bases. Germline V CDR1 and CDR2: KGHSH, LQKENI. J lost 6 bases, V lost 3 bases, and 4 bases had no gene match. The CDR3 consists of 14 residues. This CDR3 is CASSPDRGSPEAFF. The CDR3 region has the DNA TGTGCCAGCTCACCGGACAGGGGGTCGCCTGAAGCTTTCTTT. Filled out from reference TRBV18 and TRBJ1-1, the complete variable domain reads NAGVMQNPRHLVRRRGQEARLRCSPMKGHSHVYWYRQLPEEGLKFMVYLQKENIIDESGMPKERFSAEFPKEGPSILRIQQVVRGDSAAYFCASSPDRGSPEAFFGQGTRLTVV.